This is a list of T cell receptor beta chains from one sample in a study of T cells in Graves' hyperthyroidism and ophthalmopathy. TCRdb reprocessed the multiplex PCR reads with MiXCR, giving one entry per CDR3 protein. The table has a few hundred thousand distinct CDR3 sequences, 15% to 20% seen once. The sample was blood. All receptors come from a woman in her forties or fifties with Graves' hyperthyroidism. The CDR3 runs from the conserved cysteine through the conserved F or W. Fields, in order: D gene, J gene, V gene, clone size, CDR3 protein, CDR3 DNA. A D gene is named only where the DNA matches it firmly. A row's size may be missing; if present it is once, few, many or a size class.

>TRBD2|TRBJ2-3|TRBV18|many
CASSPRLAVGHTQYF
TGTGCCAGCTCACCACGGCTAGCGGTGGGGCATACGCAGTATTTT
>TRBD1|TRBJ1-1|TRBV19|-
CASSGGTGGEAFF
TGTGCCAGTAGTGGAGGGACAGGGGGTGAAGCTTTCTTT
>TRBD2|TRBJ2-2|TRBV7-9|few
CASSFAGGPNGELFF
TGTGCCAGCAGCTTCGCGGGAGGGCCAAACGGGGAGCTGTTTTTT
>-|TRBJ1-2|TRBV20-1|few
CKEGREYTNYGYTF
TGCAAAGAGGGCAGGGAATATACTAACTATGGCTACACCTTC
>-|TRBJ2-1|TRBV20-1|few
CSARTDTGTFPYNEQFF
TGCAGTGCTAGGACGGATACCGGGACTTTTCCCTACAATGAGCAGTTCTTC
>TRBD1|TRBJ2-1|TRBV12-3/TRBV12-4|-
CASRNSGQSIYNEQFF
TGTGCCAGCAGAAACTCGGGACAGAGCATCTACAATGAGCAGTTCTTC
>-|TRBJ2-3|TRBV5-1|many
CASSFEFAEATDTQYF
TGCGCCAGCAGCTTTGAGTTCGCCGAAGCTACAGATACGCAGTATTTT
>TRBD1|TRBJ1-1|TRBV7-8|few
CASSLGRGRGRAFF
TGTGCCAGCAGCTTAGGAAGGGGGCGCGGAAGGGCTTTCTTT
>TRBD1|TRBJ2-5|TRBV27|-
CASSFAGTGFQETKYF
TGTGCCAGCAGTTTCGCCGGGACAGGGTTCCAAGAGACCAAGTACTTC
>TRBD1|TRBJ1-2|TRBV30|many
CAWSSLGQGNYGYTF
TGTGCCTGGAGTAGTCTGGGACAGGGGAACTATGGCTACACCTTC
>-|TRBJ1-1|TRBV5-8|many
CASSLEGAEAFF
TGTGCCAGCAGCCTGGAGGGCGCTGAAGCTTTCTTT
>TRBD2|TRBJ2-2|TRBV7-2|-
CASSLLLAGPGELFF
TGTGCCAGCAGCTTGCTACTAGCGGGGCCCGGGGAGCTGTTTTTT
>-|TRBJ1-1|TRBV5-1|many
CASTDLLGELNTEAFF
TGCGCCAGCACCGATTTGTTGGGTGAACTGAACACTGAAGCTTTCTTT
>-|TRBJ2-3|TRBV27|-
CAISEGGGSDTQYF
TGTGCCATCAGTGAGGGGGGAGGATCAGATACGCAGTATTTT
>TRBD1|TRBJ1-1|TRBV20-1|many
CSAKPGQGNTEAFF
TGCAGTGCCAAGCCGGGACAGGGGAACACTGAAGCTTTCTTT
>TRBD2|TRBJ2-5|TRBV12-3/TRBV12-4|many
CASKRTSGVQETQYF
TGTGCCAGCAAACGGACTAGCGGGGTACAAGAGACCCAGTACTTC
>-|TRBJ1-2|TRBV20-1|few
CSPHLVGYTF
TGCAGTCCCCATCTGGTTGGCTACACCTTC
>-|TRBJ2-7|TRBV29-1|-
CSVATIYEQYF
TGCAGCGTTGCCACCATCTACGAGCAGTACTTC
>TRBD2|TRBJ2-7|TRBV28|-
CASTSSSGSSYEQYF
TGTGCCAGCACCTCCTCTAGCGGGAGCTCCTACGAGCAGTACTTC
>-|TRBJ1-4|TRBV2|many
CASRSGLNEKLFF
TGTGCCAGCAGGTCCGGCCTTAATGAAAAACTGTTTTTT
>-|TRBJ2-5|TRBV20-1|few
CSARVLSQAPAQTQYF
TGCAGTGCTAGAGTATTGTCTCAGGCCCCCGCGCAGACCCAGTACTTC
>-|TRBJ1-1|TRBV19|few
CASSIGDTNTEAFF
TGTGCCAGTAGTATAGGGGATACGAACACTGAAGCTTTCTTT
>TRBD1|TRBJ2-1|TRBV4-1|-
CASSQEGQGYNEQFF
TGCGCCAGCAGCCAAGAGGGACAGGGGTACAATGAGCAGTTCTTC
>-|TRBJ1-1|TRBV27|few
CASSPWLGVLAFF
TGTGCCAGCAGTCCATGGTTAGGGGTTTTGGCTTTCTTT
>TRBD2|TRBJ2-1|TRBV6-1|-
CASGEGRDEQFF
TGTGCCAGCGGGGAGGGGCGGGATGAGCAGTTCTTC
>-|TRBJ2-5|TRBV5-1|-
CASSLSMTETQYF
TGCGCCAGCAGCTTATCCATGACAGAGACCCAGTACTTC
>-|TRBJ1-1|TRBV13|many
CASSLVGTGMNTEAFF
TGTGCCAGCAGCTTAGTGGGGACCGGCATGAACACTGAAGCTTTCTTT
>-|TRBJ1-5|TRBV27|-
CASSSEGPPPQHF
TGTGCCAGCAGTTCTGAGGGACCACCGCCCCAGCATTTT
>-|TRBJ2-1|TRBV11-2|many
CASSPGAGPPYNEQFF
TGTGCCAGCAGTCCGGGTGCGGGGCCCCCCTACAATGAGCAGTTCTTC
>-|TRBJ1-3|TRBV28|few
CASSLSGQGNTIYF
TGTGCCAGCAGTTTATCCGGACAGGGAAACACCATATATTTT
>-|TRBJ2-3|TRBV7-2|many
CASSLLYTDTQYF
TGTGCCAGCAGCTTACTATACACAGATACGCAGTATTTT
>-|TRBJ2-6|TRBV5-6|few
CASSLYGGRTGANVLTF
TGTGCCAGCAGCTTGTACGGGGGCAGAACTGGGGCCAACGTCCTGACTTTC
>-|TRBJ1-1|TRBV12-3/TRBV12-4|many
CASTPGGVNTEAFF
TGTGCCAGCACTCCTGGGGGGGTGAACACTGAAGCTTTCTTT
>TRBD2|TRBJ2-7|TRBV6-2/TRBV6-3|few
CASSSNVAGDYEQYF
TGTGCCAGCAGTTCCAACGTAGCGGGAGACTACGAGCAGTACTTC
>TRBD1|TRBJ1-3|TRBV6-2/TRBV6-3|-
CASSPRGLRGNTMYF
TGTGCCAGCAGCCCCAGGGGGTTGCGGGGAAACACCATGTATTTT
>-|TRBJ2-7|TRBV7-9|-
CASSLVYGTIYEQYF
TGTGCCAGCAGCTTAGTCTACGGGACAATCTACGAGCAGTACTTC
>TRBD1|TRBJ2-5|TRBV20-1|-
CGAGGKIVGETQYF
TGCGGAGCAGGGGGAAAGATAGTAGGAGAGACCCAGTACTTC
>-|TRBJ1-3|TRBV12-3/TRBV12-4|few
CASSFWTASGNTIYF
TGTGCCAGCAGCTTCTGGACAGCGTCTGGAAACACCATATATTTT
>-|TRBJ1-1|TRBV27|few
CASSETRGTEAFF
TGTGCCAGCAGTGAAACTCGGGGGACTGAAGCTTTCTTT
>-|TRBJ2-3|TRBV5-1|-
CASSLGDFADTQYF
TGCGCCAGCAGCTTGGGGGATTTTGCAGATACGCAGTATTTT
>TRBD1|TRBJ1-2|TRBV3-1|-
CASSPPTGIGSSGYRYTF
TGTGCCAGCAGCCCCCCGACAGGGATCGGTTCCTCGGGCTATCGCTACACCTTC
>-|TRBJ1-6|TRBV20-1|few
CSARDRSGSGVYNSPLHF
TGCAGTGCTAGAGACCGGTCCGGGTCAGGGGTATATAATTCACCCCTCCACTTT
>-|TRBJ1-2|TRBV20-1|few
CSARVAGSGYTF
TGCAGTGCTAGAGTGGCGGGTTCTGGCTACACCTTC
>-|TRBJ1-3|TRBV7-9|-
CASSLNSGNTIYF
TGTGCCAGCAGCCTTAACTCTGGAAACACCATATATTTT
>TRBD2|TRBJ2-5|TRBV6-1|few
CASSSAGGIQETQYF
TGTGCCAGCAGTTCGGCGGGGGGGATACAAGAGACCCAGTACTTC
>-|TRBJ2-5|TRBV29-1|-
CSVVTVQEVTQYF
TGCAGCGTTGTCACAGTACAAGAGGTTACCCAGTACTTC
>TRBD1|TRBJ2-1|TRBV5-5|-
CASSPPGQGARSSEQFF
TGTGCCAGCAGCCCGCCGGGACAGGGGGCGCGATCAAGTGAGCAGTTCTTC
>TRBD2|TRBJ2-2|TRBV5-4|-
CASSSSSGRASGELFF
TGTGCCAGCAGCTCGTCTAGCGGGAGGGCCTCCGGGGAGCTGTTTTTT
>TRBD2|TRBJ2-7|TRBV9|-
CASSSAVAAGGNYEQYF
TGTGCCAGCAGCTCAGCTGTTGCAGCGGGAGGGAACTACGAGCAGTACTTC
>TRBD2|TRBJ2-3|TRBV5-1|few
CASSTGLAGGSADTQYF
TGCGCCAGCAGCACGGGACTAGCGGGAGGGTCCGCAGATACGCAGTATTTT